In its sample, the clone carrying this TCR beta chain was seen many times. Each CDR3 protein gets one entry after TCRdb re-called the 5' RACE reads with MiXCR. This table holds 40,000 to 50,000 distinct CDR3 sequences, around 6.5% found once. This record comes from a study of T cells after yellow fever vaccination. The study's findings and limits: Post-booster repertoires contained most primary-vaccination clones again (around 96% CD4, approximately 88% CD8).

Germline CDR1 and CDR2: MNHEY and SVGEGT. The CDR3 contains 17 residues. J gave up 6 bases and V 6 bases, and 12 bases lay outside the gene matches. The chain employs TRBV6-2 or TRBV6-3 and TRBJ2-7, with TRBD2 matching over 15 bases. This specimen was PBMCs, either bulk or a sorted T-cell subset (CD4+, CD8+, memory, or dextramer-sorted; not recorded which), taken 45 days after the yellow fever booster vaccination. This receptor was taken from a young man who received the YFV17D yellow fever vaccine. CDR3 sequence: CASSPAIGLAGGFEQYF. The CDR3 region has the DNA TGTGCCAGCAGCCCCGCGATCGGACTAGCGGGAGGGTTCGAGCAGTACTTC.